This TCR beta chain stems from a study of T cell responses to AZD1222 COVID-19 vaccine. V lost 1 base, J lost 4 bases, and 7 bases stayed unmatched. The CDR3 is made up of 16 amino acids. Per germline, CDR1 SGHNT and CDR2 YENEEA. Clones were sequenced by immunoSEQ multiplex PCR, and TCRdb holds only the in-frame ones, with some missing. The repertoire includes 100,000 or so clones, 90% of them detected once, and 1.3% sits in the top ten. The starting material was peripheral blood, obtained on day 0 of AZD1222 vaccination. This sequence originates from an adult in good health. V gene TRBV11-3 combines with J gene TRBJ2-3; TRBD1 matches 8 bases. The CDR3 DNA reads TGTGCCAGCAGCTTAGGGAACAGGGGGTCGGCAGATACGCAGTATTTT. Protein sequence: CASSLGNRGSADTQYF.